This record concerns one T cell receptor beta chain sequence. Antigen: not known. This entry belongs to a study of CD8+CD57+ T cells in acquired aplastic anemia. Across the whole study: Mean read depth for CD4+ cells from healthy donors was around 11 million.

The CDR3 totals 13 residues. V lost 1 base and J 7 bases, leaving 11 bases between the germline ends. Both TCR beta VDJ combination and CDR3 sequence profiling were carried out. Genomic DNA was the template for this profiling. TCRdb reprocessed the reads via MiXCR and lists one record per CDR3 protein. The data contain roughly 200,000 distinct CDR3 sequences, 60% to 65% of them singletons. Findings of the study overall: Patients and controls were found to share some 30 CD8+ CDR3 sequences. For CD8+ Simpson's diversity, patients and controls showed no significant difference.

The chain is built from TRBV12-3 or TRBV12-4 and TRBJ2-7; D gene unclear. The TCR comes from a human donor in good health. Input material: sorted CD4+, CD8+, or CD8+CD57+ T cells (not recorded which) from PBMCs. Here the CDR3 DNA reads TGTGCCAGCAGTTTAGTACCGTACGATGAGCAGTACTTC. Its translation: CASSLVPYDEQYF.